These 23 T cell receptor beta chains originate from one sample sequenced in a study of T cell responses to AZD1222 COVID-19 vaccine. The method was immunoSEQ multiplex PCR; TCRdb's version includes in-frame clones alone and lacks a portion of them. The sample consists of 100,000 to 140,000 clones, roughly 90% of them appearing once. Source: peripheral blood, taken on day 0 of AZD1222 vaccination. The receptors derive from an adult in good health.

The V gene is TRBV4-2, the J gene TRBJ1-2; maybe TRBD1 (5 bases). The CDR3 runs 15 residues. Per germline, CDR1 LGHNA and CDR2 YNFKEQ. The V gene lost 0 bases and the J gene lost 2 bases, with 10 bases spanning the gap. This CDR3 is CASSQDLRQNYGYTF. The CDR3 nucleotides are TGTGCCAGCAGCCAAGATCTGAGACAGAACTATGGCTACACCTTC.

This clone was seen just once. This chain connects TRBV2 to TRBJ2-4; D perhaps matches TRBD1 (6 bases). Germline CDR1 SNHLY, CDR2 FYNNEI. This CDR3 comprises 15 residues. V was pared by 3 bases and J by 2 bases, with 11 bases between. CDR3 protein: CASSDRGLTKNIQYF. CDR3 sequence (DNA): TGTGCCAGCAGTGACAGGGGTCTCACCAAAAACATTCAGTACTTC.

V usage is TRBV9 and J usage is TRBJ2-2, with 11 positions matching TRBD2. With 0 bases clipped from V and 4 bases from J, the junction kept 8 bases outside the gene matches. The CDR3 totals 18 residues. Germline assignment: CDR1 SGDLS and CDR2 YYNGEE. DNA for the CDR3: TGTGCCAGCAGCGTAGAAGGACTAGCGGGCGTTGGCACCGGGGAGCTGTTTTTT. Translated: CASSVEGLAGVGTGELFF.

The chain couples TRBV7-6 to TRBJ1-1, with D possibly matching TRBD1 (6 bases). This CDR3 has 15 residues. Trimming cost V 0 bases and J 4 bases, with 12 bases left between them. Germline V CDR1 and CDR2: SGHVS, FNYEAQ. The CDR3 nucleotides read TGTGCCAGCAGCTTAGCGGGTGGGGGCGGCACTGAAGCTTTCTTT. It specifies CASSLAGGGGTEAFF.

V is TRBV12-3 or TRBV12-4 and J is TRBJ1-5; D gene unclear. This CDR3 contains 13 residues. V lost 3 bases to trimming and J lost 6 bases, with 9 bases between them. The chain's CDR3 is CASSFEERQPQHF. The CDR3 DNA reads TGTGCCAGCAGTTTCGAGGAACGTCAGCCCCAGCATTTT.

In this sample, this clone turned up once. The V call is TRBV10-3, the J call TRBJ2-7, with 9 positions matching TRBD1. CDR1 ENHRY and CDR2 SYGVKD come from the germline V gene. V shed 3 bases, J shed 1 base, and the junction held 4 bases outside the gene matches. This CDR3 contains 15 residues. In DNA form, the CDR3 reads TGTGCCATCAGTGACCCCGGGACAGGGTCCTACGAGCAGTACTTC. Residues: CAISDPGTGSYEQYF.

This clone came up a few times. CDR3 sequence reads: CAISLKPNTEAFF. Here the CDR3 DNA reads TGTGCCATCAGTCTTAAGCCGAACACTGAAGCTTTCTTT. V is TRBV10-3 and J is TRBJ1-1, with no clear D. CDR1 ENHRY and CDR2 SYGVKD come from the germline V gene. V was trimmed by 5 bases and J by 1 base, leaving 8 bases between them. The CDR3 has 13 amino acids.

The chain employs TRBV7-3 and TRBJ2-3, with 11 bases that match TRBD2. V was clipped by 5 bases and J by 6 bases; unmatched bases: 10. The CDR3 sequence is 16 residues long. CDR1 is SGHTA and CDR2 is FQGTGA in the germline V gene. CDR3 DNA: TGTGCCAGCAGCCGCGGGGTAGCGGGAGGGTCTGATACGCAGTATTTT. This codes for CASSRGVAGGSDTQYF. The full variable domain, completed using reference TRBV7-3 and TRBJ2-3, is GAGVSQTPSNKVTEKGKYVELRCDPISGHTALYWYRQSLGQGPEFLIYFQGTGAADDSGLPNDRFFAVRPEGSVSTLKIQRTERGDSAVYLCASSRGVAGGSDTQYFGPGTRLTVL.

This chain links TRBV15 with TRBJ1-5, with D perhaps TRBD1 (6 bases). The CDR3 is 15 amino acids. V lost 3 bases and J lost 2, with 11 bases in between. Looked up from germline, CDR1 is LNHNV and CDR2 is YYDKDF (reference sequence). The CDR3 bases are TGTGCCACCAGCAGGACAGGAACGGGCAATCAGCCCCAGCATTTT. Protein sequence: CATSRTGTGNQPQHF.

This clone was counted once. The gene calls are TRBV7-3 and TRBJ2-7; 7 positions agree with TRBD2. CDR3 length: 14 amino acids. V was clipped by 1 base and J by 2 bases; unmatched bases: 2. Germline V CDR1 and CDR2: SGHTA, FQGTGA. CDR3 protein: CASSLNGGAYEQYF. As DNA, the CDR3 is TGTGCCAGCAGCTTAAATGGGGGGGCCTACGAGCAGTACTTC.

This rearrangement joins TRBV3-1 (or the pseudogene TRBV3-2) to TRBJ1-2; 9 nucleotides line up with TRBD1. This CDR3 spans 17 amino acids. From germline, CDR1 is LGHDT and CDR2 YNNKEL (reference sequence). The junction had 16 bases not matched to a gene; V was cut back by 3 bases and J by 8 bases. CDR3 region: CASSQRAGTGMVGGYTF. The CDR3 DNA follows: TGTGCCAGCAGCCAGAGAGCCGGGACAGGGATGGTTGGGGGCTACACCTTC.

In DNA form, the CDR3 reads TGTGCCAGCAGTTTCTTAGGACAGAACACTGAAGCTTTCTTT. Protein sequence: CASSFLGQNTEAFF. The rearrangement joins TRBV27 to TRBJ1-1; possibly TRBD1 for D (5 bases). V was cut by 3 bases and J by 1 base, with 9 bases left in between. Germline V gene data show CDR1 as MNHEY and CDR2 as SMNVEV (reference sequence). The CDR3 runs to 14 residues.

This clone has a single count. The gene calls are TRBV6-5 and TRBJ1-5; D possibly corresponds to TRBD1 (6 bases). Germline CDR1 reads MNHEY; CDR2 reads SVGAGI. The CDR3 spans 16 residues. The ends were cut back, 2 bases at V and 6 bases at J, with 17 bases in the middle. CDR3 sequence reads: CASSYHGQRGSQPQHF. The CDR3 DNA sequence: TGTGCCAGCAGTTACCACGGACAGCGGGGGAGTCAGCCCCAGCATTTT.

V gene TRBV15 combines with J gene TRBJ2-1, with 10 positions matching TRBD2. V gave up 4 bases and J gave up 2 bases; unmatched junction bases: 8. The CDR3 is 17 amino acids. Germline CDR1 is LNHNV and CDR2 is YYDKDF (reference sequence). Written as DNA, the CDR3 is TGTGCCACCAGCAAGAGGCCTAGCGGGAGCACCTACAATGAGCAGTTCTTC. It is translated as CATSKRPSGSTYNEQFF.

The chain uses TRBV7-2 and TRBJ2-1, with TRBD2 matching 8 bases. With 0 bases clipped from V and 6 bases from J, the junction kept 7 bases outside the gene matches. CDR1 and CDR2 from the germline V gene are SGHTA and FQGNSA. The CDR3 consists of 16 residues. CDR3 nucleotides: TGTGCCAGCAGCTTAGCTCCGGGACTAGTTTCCAATGAGCAGTTCTTC. The encoded protein is CASSLAPGLVSNEQFF.

V usage is TRBV28 and J usage is TRBJ2-1; 9 bases match TRBD2. There are 16 residues in the CDR3. V was clipped by 7 bases and J by 2 bases; unmatched bases: 9. In germline, CDR1 is MDHEN, CDR2 SYDVKM. CDR3 nucleotides: TGTGCCAGCAAATCTCGGGGCGGGAGGGCCTACAATGAGCAGTTCTTC. This encodes CASKSRGGRAYNEQFF.

V is TRBV18 and J is TRBJ1-5, with 8 positions matching TRBD1. Germline trimming cut 4 bases from V and 3 bases from J; bases unmatched to any gene: 5. The germline CDR1 and CDR2 sequences are KGHSH and LQKENI. The CDR3 contains 15 residues. The CDR3 region is CASSLQGANNQPQHF. CDR3 bases: TGTGCCAGCTCACTTCAGGGGGCGAACAATCAGCCCCAGCATTTT.

This chain connects TRBV19 to TRBJ2-7; D unresolved. The CDR3 covers 13 residues. V lost 6 bases and J lost 0, with 9 bases in between. In germline, CDR1 is LNHDA, CDR2 SQIVND (reference sequence). In DNA form, the CDR3 reads TGTGCCAGTAGCCTACAGCGCTCCTACGAGCAGTACTTC. Its translation is CASSLQRSYEQYF.

Regarding this clone: Mismatch with germline at one junction end may stem from a read error. The chain has TRBV28 and TRBJ2-7; 7 bases agree with TRBD1. Germline CDR1 is MDHEN and CDR2 is SYDVKM. The CDR3 extends over 14 amino acids. The CDR3 reads CASSSPGQSPLVPF. The CDR3, as DNA: TGTGCCAGCAGTTCCCCGGGACAGTCTCCCCTAGTCCCTTTC.

The chain uses TRBV7-9 and TRBJ2-2; D gene ambiguous. V lost 2 bases and J 5 bases, leaving 6 bases between the germline ends. The CDR3 runs 13 residues. In germline, CDR1 is SEHNR, CDR2 FQNEAQ (reference sequence). The DNA for the CDR3 is TGTGCCAGCAGCTTATTGGTGACCGGGGAGCTGTTTTTT. Encoded protein: CASSLLVTGELFF.

This clone was detected a few times. The chain carries TRBV19 and TRBJ1-5; TRBD1 matches at 7 bases. The CDR3 runs 15 residues. Germline assignment: CDR1 LNHDA and CDR2 SQIVND (reference sequence). V was pared by 7 bases and J by 0 bases, with 6 bases of the junction left unmatched. CDR3 coding DNA: TGTGCCAGTACCCTAACAGGGGATAGCAATCAGCCCCAGCATTTT. As protein: CASTLTGDSNQPQHF.

This rearrangement joins TRBV3-1 (or the pseudogene TRBV3-2) to TRBJ1-2; 8 bases line up with TRBD1. The CDR3 sequence is 14 residues long. Per the germline V gene, CDR1 is LGHDT and CDR2 is YNNKEL (reference sequence). The V segment lost 2 bases and the J segment 4 bases; nucleotides outside the gene matches: 3. The CDR3 nucleotides read TGTGCCAGCAGCCAACGGACAGGGTCCTATGGCTACACCTTC. This translates into CASSQRTGSYGYTF.

The genes are TRBV7-9 and TRBJ1-1, with D unclear. Germline assignment: CDR1 SEHNR and CDR2 FQNEAQ (reference sequence). The V end was cut by 6 bases, the J end by 6 bases, with 11 bases between. The CDR3 runs 12 residues. CDR3 nucleotides: TGTGCCAGCAGGCGCTTACACCCTGAAGCTTTCTTT. Its translation: CASRRLHPEAFF.